A selection of T cell receptor beta chains follows, all from one sample in a study of cytomegalovirus exposure and HLA in healthy donors. Clones were sequenced by immunoSEQ multiplex PCR, and TCRdb holds only the in-frame ones, with some missing. The sample carries under 200,000 clones, about 76% recorded once. Input material: PBMCs. These receptor sequences come from a woman between 40 and 50 years old in good health and CMV-seropositive. The CDR3 runs from the conserved cysteine through the conserved F or W. The D gene is left open where the match is weak. Some rows have no size entry. The others give once, few or many, or a class for an expanded clone.

>18|-|TRBV18|-|TRBJ2-2
CASSPPFGSTGNTGELFF
TGTGCCAGCTCACCCCCTTTCGGATCTACAGGGAACACCGGGGAGCTGTTTTTT
>19|TRBD1|TRBV15|-|TRBJ1-5
CATSTRTGGFPGPPQPQHF
TGTGCCACCAGCACCCGGACAGGGGGCTTCCCCGGGCCGCCTCAGCCCCAGCATTTT
>15|TRBD1|TRBV4-3|-|TRBJ2-5
CASSPLGQGQETQYF
TGCGCCAGCAGCCCTCTTGGACAGGGACAAGAGACCCAGTACTTC
>15|-|TRBV5-1|-|TRBJ2-1
CASSLALASYNEQFF
TGCGCCAGCAGCTTGGCCCTAGCGAGTTACAATGAGCAGTTCTTC
>14|TRBD1|TRBV5-5|-|TRBJ2-7
CASSSGQGVDEQYF
TGTGCCAGCAGCTCCGGACAGGGGGTCGACGAGCAGTACTTC
>15|-|TRBV30|-|TRBJ2-7
CAWSVLSPPGYEQYF
TGTGCCTGGAGTGTACTGAGTCCCCCGGGCTACGAGCAGTACTTC
>15|TRBD1|TRBV7-9|-|TRBJ2-1
CASSKTGVSYNEQFF
TGTGCCAGCAGCAAAACAGGGGTTTCCTACAATGAGCAGTTCTTC
>13|TRBD1|TRBV13|-|TRBJ2-1
CASSPGGYNEQFF
TGTGCCAGCAGCCCAGGGGGATACAATGAGCAGTTCTTC
>16|TRBD1|TRBV19|once|TRBJ1-5
CASSIGDRGMAQPQHF
TGTGCCAGTAGTATAGGGGACAGGGGAATGGCTCAGCCCCAGCATTTT
>15|TRBD1|TRBV14|-|TRBJ1-1
CASSQDTGGGTEAFF
TGTGCCAGCAGCCAAGATACAGGGGGAGGCACTGAAGCTTTCTTT
>15|-|TRBV27|-|TRBJ1-4
CASSSMGLTNEKLFF
TGTGCCAGCAGTTCTATGGGGCTAACTAATGAAAAACTGTTTTTT
>12|TRBD1|TRBV29-1|-|TRBJ1-1
CSVQGGNTEAFF
TGCAGCGTGCAGGGGGGGAACACTGAAGCTTTCTTT
>17|TRBD1|TRBV25-1|-|TRBJ2-7
CASSGGASGQAYYEQYF
TGTGCCAGCAGTGGAGGAGCGAGCGGACAGGCCTACTACGAGCAGTACTTC
>15|-|TRBV5-1|-|TRBJ1-5
CASSPSGEASQPQHF
TGCGCCAGCAGCCCCTCGGGGGAGGCCAGTCAGCCCCAGCATTTT
>14|-|TRBV7-6|-|TRBJ1-1
CASSFGGRYTEAFF
TGTGCCAGCAGCTTTGGGGGCAGGTACACTGAAGCTTTCTTT
>14|TRBD1|TRBV6-5|-|TRBJ1-2
CASSWTGQNYGYTF
TGTGCCAGCAGTTGGACAGGGCAGAACTATGGCTACACCTTC
>13|TRBD1|TRBV7-2|few|TRBJ2-7
CASSLSPGGVQYF
TGTGCCAGCAGCTTATCCCCAGGGGGCGTGCAGTACTTC
>14|TRBD2|TRBV19|-|TRBJ2-7
CASSSASGDYEQYF
TGTGCCAGTAGTAGCGCTAGCGGAGACTACGAGCAGTACTTC
>15|-|TRBV11-3|once|TRBJ2-4
CASSSTPVAKNIQYF
TGTGCCAGCAGCTCCACTCCCGTTGCCAAAAACATTCAGTACTTC
>15|TRBD1|TRBV14|-|TRBJ1-1
CASSEDTGGLTEAFF
TGTGCCAGCAGCGAAGATACAGGGGGCTTAACTGAAGCTTTCTTT
>17|-|TRBV9|-|TRBJ2-4
CASSVGALGGGLDIQYF
TGTGCCAGCAGCGTCGGGGCTCTAGGGGGGGGTTTGGACATTCAGTACTTC
>13|-|TRBV2|-|TRBJ2-7
CASRLQGSIEQYF
TGTGCCAGCAGACTCCAGGGGTCTATCGAGCAGTACTTC
>14|-|TRBV14|-|TRBJ2-2
CASSLINPGGELFF
TGTGCCAGCAGCCTTATAAACCCCGGGGGGGAGCTGTTTTTT
>16|-|TRBV19|-|TRBJ1-1
CASIPRTGRGNTEAFF
TGTGCCAGTATTCCGCGGACGGGCCGGGGGAACACTGAAGCTTTCTTT
>13|-|TRBV6-5|-|TRBJ2-3
CASSAPGVDTQYF
TGTGCCAGCAGCGCTCCGGGGGTGGATACGCAGTATTTT
>15|-|TRBV21-1|-|TRBJ1-2
CASTRDRRNPYGYTF
TGTGCCAGCACCCGGGACAGGCGAAACCCTTATGGCTACACCTTC
>16|TRBD1|TRBV4-3|-|TRBJ1-6
CASSPDRGSNNSPLHF
TGCGCCAGCAGCCCGGACAGGGGTTCGAATAATTCACCCCTCCACTTT
>14|-|TRBV18|-|TRBJ1-1
CASSSGPRDTEAFF
TGTGCCAGCTCGTCAGGGCCCAGGGACACTGAAGCTTTCTTT
>14|-|TRBV15|-|TRBJ2-5
CATSRDVGRETQYF
TGTGCCACCAGCAGAGATGTTGGCCGAGAGACCCAGTACTTC
>14|TRBD1|TRBV5-1|-|TRBJ1-1
CASSIGTGTTEAFF
TGCGCCAGCAGCATAGGGACAGGGACCACTGAAGCTTTCTTT
>15|TRBD1|TRBV30|-|TRBJ2-3
CAWSRQGARSDTQYF
TGTGCCTGGAGCCGACAGGGGGCTAGGTCAGATACGCAGTATTTT
>12|TRBD1|TRBV6-4|-|TRBJ1-5
CASSMGQGPLHF
TGTGCCAGCAGTATGGGACAGGGGCCCTTGCATTTT